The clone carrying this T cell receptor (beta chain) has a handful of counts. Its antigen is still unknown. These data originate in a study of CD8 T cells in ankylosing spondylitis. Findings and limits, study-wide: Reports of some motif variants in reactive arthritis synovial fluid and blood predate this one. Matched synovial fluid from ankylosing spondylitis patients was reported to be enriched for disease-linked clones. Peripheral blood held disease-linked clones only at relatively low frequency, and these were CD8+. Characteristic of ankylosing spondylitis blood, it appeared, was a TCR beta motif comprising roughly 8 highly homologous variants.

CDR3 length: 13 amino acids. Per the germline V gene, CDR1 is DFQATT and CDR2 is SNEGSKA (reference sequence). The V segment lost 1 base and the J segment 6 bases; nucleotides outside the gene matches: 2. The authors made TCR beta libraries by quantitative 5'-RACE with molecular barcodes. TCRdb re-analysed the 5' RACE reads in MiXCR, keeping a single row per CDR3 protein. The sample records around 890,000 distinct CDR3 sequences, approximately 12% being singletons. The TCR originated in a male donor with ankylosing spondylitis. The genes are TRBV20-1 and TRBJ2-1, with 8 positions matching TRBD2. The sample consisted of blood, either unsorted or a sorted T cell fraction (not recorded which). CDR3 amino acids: CSARAGGVNEQFF. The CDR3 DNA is TGCAGTGCTAGAGCGGGGGGGGTCAATGAGCAGTTCTTC.